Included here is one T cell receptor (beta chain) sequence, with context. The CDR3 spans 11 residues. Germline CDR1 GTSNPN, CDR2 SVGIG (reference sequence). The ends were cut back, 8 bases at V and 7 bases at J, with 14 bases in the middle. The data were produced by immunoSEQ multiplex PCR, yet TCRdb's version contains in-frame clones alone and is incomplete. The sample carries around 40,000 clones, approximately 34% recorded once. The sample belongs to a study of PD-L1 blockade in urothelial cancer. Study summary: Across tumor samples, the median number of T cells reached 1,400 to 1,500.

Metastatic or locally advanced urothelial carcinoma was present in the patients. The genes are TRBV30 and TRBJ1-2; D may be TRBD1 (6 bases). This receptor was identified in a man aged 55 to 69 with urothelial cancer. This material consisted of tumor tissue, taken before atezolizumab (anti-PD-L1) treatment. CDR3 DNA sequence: TGTGCCGTAGGACAGTACAGTGGCTACACCTTC. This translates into CAVGQYSGYTF.